Presented here are 31 T cell receptor beta chains from one specimen sequenced in a study of early T cells in non-severe SARS-CoV-2 infection. MiXCR, run by TCRdb on the 5' RACE reads, gives a single entry per CDR3 protein. The data hold 85,000 to 90,000 distinct CDR3 sequences, with roughly 14% observed a single time. Source material: whole blood. The receptors here all came from an adult who was a healthcare worker with PCR-confirmed SARS-CoV-2 infection or an uninfected control (not recorded which).

The V gene is TRBV20-1, the J gene TRBJ2-7, with 7 bases identical to TRBD1. This CDR3 has 14 amino acids. Germline CDR1 is DFQATT and CDR2 is SNEGSKA (reference sequence). J gave up 3 bases and V 1 base, and 6 bases lay outside the gene matches. CDR3 protein: CSARGDSLLYEQYF. CDR3 DNA: TGCAGTGCTAGAGGGGACAGCCTCCTCTACGAGCAGTACTTC.

The chain links TRBV7-9 to TRBJ1-1; a possible D gene is TRBD1 (6 bases). With 2 bases removed from V and 3 bases from J, the gap between germline ends came to 10 bases. The CDR3 contains 14 residues. Germline V gene sequence: CDR1 SEHNR, CDR2 FQNEAQ (reference sequence). DNA for the CDR3: TGTGCCAGCAGCTTAACAGGGACGTACACTGAAGCTTTCTTT. Translation gives CASSLTGTYTEAFF.

The chain is built from TRBV29-1 and TRBJ2-4; perhaps TRBD1 as D (5 bases). V was shortened by 0 bases and J by 0 bases, with 12 bases between the two germline ends. The CDR3 totals 16 residues. In germline, CDR1 is SQVTM, CDR2 ANQGSEA. The CDR3 protein is CSVEDGAGLAKNIQYF. CDR3 nucleotide sequence: TGCAGCGTTGAAGATGGGGCAGGTCTAGCCAAAAACATTCAGTACTTC.

This clonotype came up a few times. CDR3 sequence: CASSFWSEKTEAFF. DNA of the CDR3: TGTGCCAGCAGTTTTTGGTCGGAGAAGACTGAAGCTTTCTTT. The chain carries TRBV12-3 or TRBV12-4 and TRBJ1-1; D gene uncertain. The CDR3 contains 14 residues. The germline V and J ends were trimmed by 3 bases and 5 bases, with 13 bases remaining between them.

The chain links TRBV12-3 or TRBV12-4 to TRBJ1-5; D is perhaps TRBD1 (5 bases). This CDR3 has 13 amino acids. Trimming pared 6 bases from V and 4 bases from J, leaving 10 bases between. CDR3 nucleotide sequence: TGTGCCAGCAGACCCCGGGGGAATCAGCCCCAGCATTTT. This translates into CASRPRGNQPQHF.

This clonotype has a count of ten or more. The chain is built from TRBV15 and TRBJ1-5, with a possible D match to TRBD1 (5 bases). Trimming cost V 7 bases and J 5 bases, with 15 bases left between them. Germline lookup yields CDR1 LNHNV and CDR2 YYDKDF (reference sequence). This CDR3 contains 14 residues. The CDR3 coding sequence is TGTGCCACCATGAGGCAGGGAGTTGATCAGCCCCAGCATTTT. Translation: CATMRQGVDQPQHF.

This chain links TRBV28 with TRBJ2-7; the match to TRBD2 covers 10 bases. The length of the CDR3 is 17 residues. The ends lost 5 bases at V and 3 bases at J; junction bases unmatched: 13. Germline loops: CDR1 MDHEN, CDR2 SYDVKM. The CDR3 nucleotides are TGTGCCAGCAGTCCCGGAGGACAGGGACTAGCGCTCTACGAGCAGTACTTC. Amino acid sequence: CASSPGGQGLALYEQYF.

Ten or more counts support this clonotype. The chain has TRBV5-6 and TRBJ1-6; 8 bases fit TRBD1. CDR1 and CDR2 (germline): SGHDT, YYEEEE. J gave up 3 bases and V 4 bases, and 6 bases lay outside the gene matches. CDR3 length: 16 residues. CDR3 sequence reads: CASSADRGGYNSPLHF. Written as DNA, the CDR3 is TGTGCCAGCAGCGCCGACAGGGGAGGCTATAATTCACCCCTCCACTTT.

This clonotype was seen only a few times. V gene TRBV5-6 combines with J gene TRBJ1-2; TRBD1 is a possible D gene (5 bases). V shed 3 bases and J shed 4 bases, with 10 bases lying between them. Germline V CDR1 and CDR2: SGHDT, YYEEEE. This CDR3 has 13 amino acids. CDR3: CASSSQGVYGYTF. Written as DNA, the CDR3 is TGTGCCAGCAGCTCCCAGGGCGTCTATGGCTACACCTTC.

This clonotype came up many times. The CDR3 loop reads CASNHQSPEAFF. In nucleotides, the CDR3 is TGTGCCAGCAACCATCAGAGTCCTGAAGCTTTCTTT. The chain links TRBV9 to TRBJ1-1; no definite D call. The CDR3 has 12 amino acids. V dropped 6 bases and J dropped 6 bases, with 12 bases sitting between them. Germline CDR1 SGDLS, CDR2 YYNGEE.

This clonotype was observed a handful of times. The chain carries TRBV30 and TRBJ2-7; 13 bases match TRBD2. Germline CDR1 is GTSNPN and CDR2 is SVGIG (reference sequence). This CDR3 has 13 amino acids. V was clipped by 5 bases and J by 9 bases; unmatched bases: 7. The CDR3 protein is CAWDRTSGSLQYF. The DNA for the CDR3 is TGTGCCTGGGATCGGACTAGCGGGAGCTTGCAGTACTTC.

This clonotype has only a few counts. This chain joins TRBV29-1 and TRBJ1-1, with D tentatively TRBD1 (5 bases). V gave up 8 bases and J gave up 4 bases, with 17 bases separating them. The germline gives CDR1 SQVTM, CDR2 ANQGSEA. The CDR3 runs to 13 residues. The CDR3 region is CSTSRGGPTEAFF. The CDR3 DNA sequence: TGCAGCACCTCCCGCGGGGGACCCACTGAAGCTTTCTTT.

There are many counts of this clonotype. The chain is built from TRBV4-2 and TRBJ2-7; weak D call: TRBD2 (5 bases). This CDR3 is 14 amino acids long. V was cut by 3 bases and J by 6 bases, with 15 bases left in between. Germline V gene lookup returns CDR1 LGHNA and CDR2 YNFKEQ. CDR3 protein: CASSHVASGSEQYF. CDR3 DNA: TGTGCCAGCAGCCATGTAGCGTCGGGGAGCGAGCAGTACTTC.

The J gene is TRBJ1-3, the V gene TRBV20-1; no reliable D call. V lost 5 bases to trimming and J lost 0 bases, with 11 bases between them. The CDR3 sequence is 14 residues long. Germline V gene data show CDR1 as DFQATT and CDR2 as SNEGSKA (reference sequence). The CDR3 DNA is TGCAGTGCTCCGGCCTACGCCTCTGGAAACACCATATATTTT. This codes for CSAPAYASGNTIYF.

The chain combines TRBV4-1 with TRBJ2-7, with TRBD2 matching 11 bases. Germline assignment: CDR1 MGHRA and CDR2 YSYEKL. V dropped 4 bases and J dropped 3; count of bases not matched to a gene: 8. This CDR3 has 16 residues. In nucleotides, the CDR3 is TGCGCCAGCAGCCTTCATAGGGGGACTAGCGGCTACGAGCAGTACTTC. Amino acids: CASSLHRGTSGYEQYF.

The sample holds a few counts of this clonotype. The CDR3 DNA is TGTGCCACCAGTGACCCTAAGAGAAACACTGAAGCTTTCTTT. Protein product: CATSDPKRNTEAFF. The V gene is TRBV24-1, the J gene TRBJ1-1; D unresolved. Looked up from germline, CDR1 is KGHDR and CDR2 is SFDVKD. The CDR3 spans 14 residues. V lost 4 bases and J lost 2, with 10 bases in between.

The chain links TRBV18 to TRBJ1-1, with 7 bases fitting TRBD1. Germline V gene data show CDR1 as KGHSH and CDR2 as LQKENI. J was trimmed by 1 base and V by 3 bases; bases with no gene match: 5. This CDR3 has 15 amino acids. CDR3: CASSPPTGQNTEAFF. The CDR3 DNA is TGTGCCAGCTCACCCCCGACAGGGCAGAACACTGAAGCTTTCTTT.

This clonotype occurred many times. The V gene is TRBV20-1, the J gene TRBJ2-7; D possibly corresponds to TRBD1 (6 bases). From germline, CDR1 is DFQATT and CDR2 SNEGSKA (reference sequence). The CDR3 runs to 16 residues. Trimming took off 0 bases at V and 0 bases at J, with 15 bases between the two ends. As DNA, the CDR3 is TGCAGTGCTAGAGATCTCAGGGACAAGATCTCCTACGAGCAGTACTTC. Its translation: CSARDLRDKISYEQYF.

This clonotype was found a few times. The V gene is TRBV12-3 or TRBV12-4, the J gene TRBJ2-1; 7 bases align to TRBD1. The CDR3 has 13 amino acids. The V and J ends lost 6 bases and 6 bases, in that order; junction bases with no gene match: 5. The CDR3 DNA reads as TGTGCCAGCAGCACGGGACAGTTCAATGAGCAGTTCTTC. Its translation is CASSTGQFNEQFF.

J is TRBJ2-7 and V is TRBV29-1, with 10 bases matching TRBD1. This CDR3 region has 13 residues. The trim removed 3 bases at V and 5 bases at J, leaving 4 bases unmatched. CDR1 and CDR2 (germline): SQVTM, ANQGSEA. CDR3 loop: CSVDGQGGNEQYF. CDR3 coding DNA: TGCAGCGTTGACGGACAGGGGGGGAACGAGCAGTACTTC.

The rearrangement links TRBV23-1 to TRBJ2-2; D tentatively fits TRBD1 or TRBD2 (5 bases each). TRBV23-1 is marked as an open reading frame, function uncertain. The V and J ends lost 0 bases and 0 bases respectively, with 11 bases between them. The CDR3 sequence is 17 residues long. CDR3 nucleotides: TGCGCCAGCAGTCAATCGGGGACCCTTCCGAACACCGGGGAGCTGTTTTTT. Translating it yields CASSQSGTLPNTGELFF.

This clonotype was observed a handful of times. V is TRBV7-9 and J is TRBJ2-7; maybe TRBD2 (6 bases). V shed 1 base and J shed 1 base, with 17 bases lying between them. Germline V gene lookup returns CDR1 SEHNR and CDR2 FQNEAQ (reference sequence). This CDR3 spans 17 amino acids. The CDR3 reads CASSLGEVWGPSYEQYF. In DNA, the CDR3 is TGTGCCAGCAGCTTAGGGGAGGTGTGGGGCCCTTCCTACGAGCAGTACTTC.

This clonotype was counted only a few times. The J gene is TRBJ1-4, the V gene TRBV27; no firm D call. The length of the CDR3 is 13 residues. CDR1 and CDR2 (germline): MNHEY, SMNVEV (reference sequence). Trimming stripped 5 bases from V and 6 bases from J, with 10 bases between. The CDR3 loop is CASSRQLDEKLFF. CDR3 DNA sequence: TGTGCCAGCAGTCGTCAGTTGGATGAAAAACTGTTTTTT.

There are many counts of this clonotype. V is TRBV4-1 and J is TRBJ2-7; tentatively, D is TRBD2 (5 bases). Trimming removed 0 bases at V and 1 base at J, with 10 bases between. The CDR3 has 15 residues. The germline V gene encodes CDR1 MGHRA and CDR2 YSYEKL. CDR3 region: CASSQERLASYEQYF. The CDR3 DNA reads TGCGCCAGCAGCCAAGAGCGCCTAGCTTCCTACGAGCAGTACTTC.

This clonotype was detected many times. This chain uses TRBV25-1 with TRBJ2-1; 9 nucleotides align to TRBD2. The trim removed 2 bases at V and 3 bases at J, leaving 2 bases unmatched. This CDR3 has 15 residues. Germline assignment: CDR1 MGHDK and CDR2 SYGVNS. The CDR3 is CASSEGTSLYNEQFF. DNA of the CDR3: TGTGCCAGCAGTGAAGGGACTAGCCTCTACAATGAGCAGTTCTTC. The full variable domain, rest sourced from reference TRBV25-1 and TRBJ2-1, is EADIYQTPRYLVIGTGKKITLECSQTMGHDKMYWYQQDPGMELHLIHYSYGVNSTEKGDLSSESTVSRIRTEHFPLTLESARPSHTSQYLCASSEGTSLYNEQFFGPGTRLTVL.

V gene TRBV18 combines with J gene TRBJ2-7; D is possibly TRBD1 (6 bases). Trimming stripped 0 bases from V and 7 bases from J, with 7 bases between. Per the germline V gene, CDR1 is KGHSH and CDR2 is LQKENI. CDR3 size: 12 residues. The DNA of the CDR3 is TGTGCCAGCTCACCACCCAGGGGTGAGCAGTACTTC. Translation: CASSPPRGEQYF.

This clonotype was detected ten times or more. V is TRBV30 and J is TRBJ2-7; D unresolved. CDR3 length: 15 residues. Looked up from germline, CDR1 is GTSNPN and CDR2 is SVGIG (reference sequence). Between the trimmed V and J ends, which lost 2 bases and 2 bases, there was a span of 16 bases. This CDR3 is CAWSLDSVPAYEQYF. CDR3 sequence (DNA): TGTGCCTGGAGTCTAGACTCAGTCCCCGCCTACGAGCAGTACTTC. Looking up the rest from reference TRBV30 and TRBJ2-7 gives the full variable domain: SQTIHQWPATLVQPVGSPLSLECTVEGTSNPNLYWYRQAAGRGLQLLFYSVGIGQISSEVPQNLSASRPQDRQFILSSKKLLLSDSGFYLCAWSLDSVPAYEQYFGPGTRLTVT.

This clonotype was recorded a few times. This chain links TRBV20-1 with TRBJ2-1; D not resolved. The CDR3 is made up of 14 amino acids. CDR1 and CDR2 from the germline V gene are DFQATT and SNEGSKA (reference sequence). With 4 bases removed from V and 5 bases from J, the gap between germline ends came to 15 bases. The CDR3 nucleotides read TGCAGTGCTAACCCGAGCCCGAGAAACAATGAGCAGTTCTTC. As protein: CSANPSPRNNEQFF.

This clonotype was observed a few times. The rearrangement links TRBV20-1 to TRBJ2-2, with no clear D. Trimming pared 6 bases from V and 2 bases from J, leaving 10 bases between. Germline values: CDR1 DFQATT, CDR2 SNEGSKA (reference sequence). The CDR3 extends over 13 amino acids. The CDR3 region is CSAKDGNTGELFF. In nucleotides, the CDR3 is TGCAGTGCCAAGGACGGAAACACCGGGGAGCTGTTTTTT.

In its sample, this clonotype was seen a few times. The chain carries TRBV12-3 or TRBV12-4 and TRBJ2-3; D call uncertain. This CDR3 region has 12 residues. With 4 bases removed from V and 7 bases from J, the gap between germline ends came to 9 bases. Here the CDR3 reads CASSYSANTQYF. CDR3 bases: TGTGCCAGCAGTTATAGTGCAAATACGCAGTATTTT.

The sample holds many counts of this clonotype. The rearrangement links TRBV14 to TRBJ2-5; TRBD2 is a possible D gene (5 bases). Germline V CDR1 and CDR2: SGHDN, FVKESK. Trimming removed 1 base at V and 1 base at J, with 10 bases between. There are 15 residues in the CDR3. This CDR3 reads CASSQVGLIQETQYF. As DNA, the CDR3 is TGTGCCAGCAGCCAAGTTGGACTGATCCAAGAGACCCAGTACTTC.